This TCR beta chain derives from a study of cytotoxic CD8 clonotypes in ibrutinib-treated CLL. Study-wide context: The cohort had around 10 relapsed/refractory and over 14 treatment-naive patients, 17 IGHV unmutated.

Clones were read by immunoSEQ multiplex PCR, and TCRdb kept only the in-frame ones, dropping some. The sample shows some 290,000 clones, approximately 80% of them seen only once. With 4 bases clipped from V and 4 bases from J, the junction kept 0 bases outside the gene matches. CDR1 and CDR2 (germline): MNHEY, SVGAGI. This CDR3 is built from 14 residues. This sample comprised PBMCs, obtained before ibrutinib treatment. The genes are TRBV6-5 and TRBJ2-3, with 12 bases that match TRBD2. The TCR was taken from a human donor with chronic lymphocytic leukemia. The CDR3 loop reads CASSWTSGADTQYF. In DNA, the CDR3 is TGTGCCAGCAGTTGGACTAGCGGGGCAGATACGCAGTATTTT.